These 21 T cell receptor beta chains came from one sample sequenced in a study of post-analysis software for immune sequencing data. Regarding the study as a whole: Patients had higher frequencies than controls of roughly five TRBV segments, including TRBV5-6, TRBV5-1 and TRBV20-1.

These TCRs' antigens remain unknown. Incorporated into the TCR beta cDNA libraries were unique molecular identifiers, which served to reduce PCR and sequencing biases. TCRdb re-analysed the PCR reads in MiXCR, keeping a single row per CDR3 protein. Of approximately 350,000 distinct CDR3 sequences in the sample, less than 40% were seen once. Sequencing input: blood. The receptors shown here come from a girl aged 5-17 years with multiple sclerosis.

The chain combines TRBV5-1 with TRBJ1-3; D gene unclear. CDR1 SGHRS and CDR2 YFSETQ come from the germline V gene. Trimming stripped 4 bases from V and 0 bases from J, with 14 bases between. The CDR3 length is 16 residues. The CDR3 DNA follows: TGCGCCAGCAGCGTGGACCTTCGAGGCTCTGGAAACACCATATATTTT. It yields the protein CASSVDLRGSGNTIYF.

This chain joins TRBV29-1 and TRBJ2-1; the match to TRBD2 covers 10 bases. Germline V gene data show CDR1 as SQVTM and CDR2 as ANQGSEA. The CDR3 has 16 residues. The ends lost 1 base at V and 6 bases at J; junction bases unmatched: 9. CDR3 sequence: CSVEGGERGGFNEQFF. CDR3 DNA sequence: TGCAGCGTTGAAGGTGGCGAGCGGGGGGGTTTCAATGAGCAGTTCTTC.

This chain's CDR3 is CASSARRDTEAFF. The CDR3 coding sequence is TGTGCCAGTAGCGCCCGGAGGGACACTGAAGCTTTCTTT. V is TRBV7-3 and J is TRBJ1-1; D is unclear. Per germline, CDR1 SGHTA and CDR2 FQGTGA. The CDR3 has 13 amino acids. Trimming removed 9 bases at V and 3 bases at J, with 14 bases between. Full variable domain (remainder filled in from reference TRBV7-3 and TRBJ1-1): GAGVSQTPSNKVTEKGKYVELRCDPISGHTALYWYRQSLGQGPEFLIYFQGTGAADDSGLPNDRFFAVRPEGSVSTLKIQRTERGDSAVYLCASSARRDTEAFFGQGTRLTVV.

This rearrangement joins TRBV6-1 to TRBJ2-1; TRBD1 aligns across 10 bases. CDR3 length equals 16 residues. Germline-derived CDR1 and CDR2 are MNHNS and SASEGT. The junction had 10 bases not matched to a gene; V was cut back by 4 bases and J by 7 bases. The CDR3 DNA reads as TGTGCCAGCAGTGGACAGGGGGCGCCTAACTATAATGAGCAGTTCTTC. As protein: CASSGQGAPNYNEQFF.

The V call is TRBV6-1, the J call TRBJ1-5, with a tentative D call TRBD1 (6 bases). The germline gives CDR1 MNHNS, CDR2 SASEGT. The CDR3 spans 15 residues. The V and J ends lost 1 base and 7 bases respectively, with 14 bases between them. In nucleotides, the CDR3 is TGTGCCAGCAGTGAAGGATCAGGGGTTAGACAGCCCCAGCATTTT. It specifies CASSEGSGVRQPQHF.

This clonotype was counted between two and nine times. The chain couples TRBV7-2 to TRBJ2-7, with 10 bases matching TRBD1. This CDR3 has 14 residues. CDR1 and CDR2 (germline): SGHTA, FQGNSA. V was pared by 5 bases and J by 2 bases, with 3 bases of the junction left unmatched. CDR3 region: CASSIGTGAYEQYF. The CDR3 nucleotides read TGTGCCAGCAGCATCGGGACAGGGGCCTACGAGCAGTACTTC.

This clonotype was seen a handful of times. The rearrangement joins TRBV21-1 to TRBJ2-3; the D segment call TRBD1 is taken from the table without a DNA check. TRBV21-1 is given as a pseudogene. This CDR3 is 16 amino acids long. The CDR3 here is CASSKLGQGNTDTQYF. CDR3 nucleotides: TGTGCCAGCAGCAAACTAGGACAGGGGAACACAGATACGCAGTATTTT.

The chain employs TRBV20-1 and TRBJ2-7; 7 nucleotides match TRBD1. The CDR3 loop spans 17 amino acids. Germline lookup yields CDR1 DFQATT and CDR2 SNEGSKA (reference sequence). Trimming cost V 5 bases and J 3 bases; bases outside gene matches: 19. CDR3 loop: CSAFLDRVGLQYYEQYF. CDR3 nucleotide sequence: TGCAGTGCTTTCCTAGACAGGGTCGGCCTACAGTACTACGAGCAGTACTTC.

This clonotype was seen only a few times. V and J are TRBV3-1 and TRBJ1-2; no clear D gene. The CDR3 spans 14 residues. V was clipped by 4 bases and J by 8 bases, with 17 bases between them. The germline CDR1 and CDR2 sequences are LGHDT and YNNKEL (reference sequence). CDR3 coding DNA: TGTGCCAGCAGCCCGGACCATCGAATCTGGGGCTACACCTTC. Translating gives CASSPDHRIWGYTF.

Only one count was recorded for this clonotype. The J gene is TRBJ2-3, the V gene TRBV6-6, with TRBD2 matching 9 bases. The germline gives CDR1 MNHNY, CDR2 SVGAGI (reference sequence). V lost 8 bases and J lost 4; bases outside the gene matches: 7. The CDR3 length is 14 residues. The CDR3 protein is CASHPGLAADTQYF. CDR3 DNA: TGTGCCAGCCACCCGGGACTAGCAGCAGATACGCAGTATTTT.

This chain joins TRBV20-1 and TRBJ2-1; D possibly uses TRBD1 or TRBD2 (5 bases each). The CDR3 extends over 15 amino acids. The germline V gene has CDR1 DFQATT and CDR2 SNEGSKA (reference sequence). The ends were cut back, 6 bases at V and 7 bases at J, with 22 bases in the middle. The CDR3: CSARKPGRNENEQFF. The CDR3 bases are TGCAGTGCCAGGAAACCGGGACGCAACGAAAATGAGCAGTTCTTC.

There are a few counts of this clonotype. The junction departs from germline at one end; a sequencing error may be responsible. The rearrangement links TRBV5-6 to TRBJ2-7; D perhaps matches TRBD1 (6 bases). Germline lookup yields CDR1 SGHDT and CDR2 YYEEEE. This CDR3 is 16 amino acids long. As DNA, the CDR3 is TGTGTCAGCAGCTTGGAGCAGGGGTTCGTCTCCTACGAGCAGTACTTC. The encoded protein is CVSSLEQGFVSYEQYF. The variable domain in full, completed from reference TRBV5-6 and TRBJ2-7, reads DAGVTQSPTHLIKTRGQQVTLRCSPKSGHDTVSWYQQALGQGPQFIFQYYEEEERQRGNFPDRFSGHQFPNYSSELNVNALLLGDSALYLCVSSLEQGFVSYEQYFGPGTRLTVT.

This clonotype was counted between two and nine times. The chain combines TRBV6-2 or TRBV6-3 with TRBJ2-3; TRBD2 matches 8 bases. The CDR3 consists of 14 residues. After removal of 5 bases from V and 5 bases from J, the junction contained 6 bases not matched to a gene. Per germline, CDR1 MNHEY and CDR2 SVGEGT. The CDR3 nucleotides read TGTGCCAGCAGTCGCGCGGGGGGCGAAGATACGCAGTATTTT. It translates to CASSRAGGEDTQYF.

Regarding this clonotype: A clone one base away is much larger, so this may be a read error. This rearrangement joins TRBV29-1 to TRBJ2-3; D is perhaps TRBD2 (6 bases). Trimming cost V 6 bases and J 0 bases, with 10 bases left between them. Germline assignment: CDR1 SQVTM and CDR2 ANQGSEA. The CDR3 length is 13 residues. Here the CDR3 DNA reads TGCAGCGTGGAGGAGGGTAGCACAGATACGCAGTATTTT. Protein product: CSVEEGSTDTQYF.

The chain joins TRBV20-1 to TRBJ2-5; D is possibly TRBD1 (6 bases). Germline values: CDR1 DFQATT, CDR2 SNEGSKA (reference sequence). The V end was cut by 6 bases, the J end by 2 bases, with 19 bases between. The CDR3 is made up of 15 amino acids. This CDR3 is CSAVVPGTYQETQYF. In nucleotides, the CDR3 is TGCAGTGCCGTGGTGCCCGGGACATATCAAGAGACCCAGTACTTC.

The genes are TRBV12-3 or TRBV12-4 and TRBJ1-5; D uncertain. Trimming removed 2 bases from V and 7 bases from J, with 15 bases in between. This CDR3 is 15 amino acids long. The CDR3 coding sequence is TGTGCCAGCAGTTTAAGCGGAGGGCGGTGGCAGCCCCAGCATTTT. Translation gives CASSLSGGRWQPQHF.

The rearrangement links TRBV29-1 to TRBJ1-1; D remains ambiguous. The V gene lost 4 bases and the J gene lost 5 bases, with 11 bases spanning the gap. The CDR3 runs to 12 residues. Per the germline V gene, CDR1 is SQVTM and CDR2 is ANQGSEA. The CDR3 is CSVVLSETEAFF. DNA of the CDR3: TGCAGCGTTGTACTATCGGAAACTGAAGCTTTCTTT. Combining the CDR3 with reference TRBV29-1 and TRBJ1-1 gives the whole variable domain SAVISQKPSRDICQRGTSLTIQCQVDSQVTMMFWYRQQPGQSLTLIATANQGSEATYESGFVIDKFPISRPNLTFSTLTVSNMSPEDSSIYLCSVVLSETEAFFGQGTRLTVV.

The chain is built from TRBV6-5 and TRBJ1-4; perhaps TRBD1 as D (5 bases). From germline, CDR1 is MNHEY and CDR2 SVGAGI. This CDR3 is 15 amino acids long. V lost 0 bases and J 8 bases, leaving 13 bases between the germline ends. CDR3 loop: CASSYSTVSGEKLFF. Here the CDR3 DNA reads TGTGCCAGCAGTTACTCGACAGTAAGCGGGGAAAAACTGTTTTTT.

V and J are TRBV12-3 or TRBV12-4 and TRBJ1-1, with TRBD1 matching 7 bases. The CDR3 extends over 15 amino acids. Trimming cost V 6 bases and J 4 bases; bases outside gene matches: 11. The CDR3 reads CASSHDRDTSTEAFF. CDR3 nucleotides: TGTGCCAGCAGCCATGACAGGGATACGAGCACTGAAGCTTTCTTT.

The chain couples TRBV7-8 to TRBJ1-2, with D perhaps TRBD1 (5 bases). The germline V gene encodes CDR1 SGHVS and CDR2 FQNEAQ. This CDR3 contains 14 residues. Trimming pared 1 base from V and 7 bases from J, leaving 13 bases between. CDR3 sequence: CASSLGTTKSGYTF. DNA of the CDR3: TGTGCCAGCAGCTTAGGGACAACGAAGAGTGGCTACACCTTC.

This clonotype turned up a few times. The V and J genes are TRBV3-1 and TRBJ2-7; D is ambiguous. V dropped 1 base and J dropped 10 bases, with 14 bases sitting between them. Germline CDR1 LGHDT, CDR2 YNNKEL (reference sequence). The CDR3 sequence is 13 residues long. CDR3 region: CASSQGSNPSQYF. The CDR3 DNA reads TGTGCCAGCAGCCAAGGGTCGAATCCGTCCCAGTACTTC.